This T cell receptor (beta chain) was recorded in a study of graft-versus-host responses after intestinal transplantation. As for the study in general: For 2 to 4 years after anti-thymocyte globulin induction, all recipients took tacrolimus and steroids.

Produced via immunoSEQ multiplex PCR; TCRdb's table is partial and in-frame only. The repertoire includes some 86,000 clones, 91% of them detected once, and over 0.095% sits in the top ten. The CDR3 runs 16 residues. Trimming shortened V by 0 bases and J by 0 bases, and 11 bases separated the two germline ends. Germline-derived CDR1 and CDR2 are MNHEY and SVGAGI. A note on this clone: Its specificity is not known.

This rearrangement joins TRBV6-5 to TRBJ1-2, with D unclear. The source material was unstimulated CD4+ T cells sorted from spleen or lymph node cells, sampled before intestinal transplant. The sequence was obtained from a human donor who received an intestinal transplant. The CDR3 nucleotides are TGTGCCAGCAGTTACTCGATCTCAACAGCTAACTATGGCTACACCTTC. Its protein is CASSYSISTANYGYTF.